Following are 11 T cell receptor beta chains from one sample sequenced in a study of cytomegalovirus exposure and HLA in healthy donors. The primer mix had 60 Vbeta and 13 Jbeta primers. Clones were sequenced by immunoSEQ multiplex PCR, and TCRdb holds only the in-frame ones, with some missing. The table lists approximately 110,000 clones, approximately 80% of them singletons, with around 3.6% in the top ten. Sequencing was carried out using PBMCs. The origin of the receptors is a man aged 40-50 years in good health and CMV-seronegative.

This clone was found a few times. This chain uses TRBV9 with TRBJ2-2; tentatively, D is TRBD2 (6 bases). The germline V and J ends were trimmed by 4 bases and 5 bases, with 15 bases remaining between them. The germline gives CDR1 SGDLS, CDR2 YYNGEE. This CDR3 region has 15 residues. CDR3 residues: CASSWEEGITGELFF. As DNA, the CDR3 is TGTGCCAGCAGCTGGGAGGAGGGAATTACCGGGGAGCTGTTTTTT.

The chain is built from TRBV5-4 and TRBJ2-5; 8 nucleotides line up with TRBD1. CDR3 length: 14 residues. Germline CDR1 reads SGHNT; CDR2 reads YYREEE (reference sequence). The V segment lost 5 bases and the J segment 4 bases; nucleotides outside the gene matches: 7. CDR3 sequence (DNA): TGTGCCAGCAGGGTCAGGGGGCTGCCAGAGACCCAGTACTTC. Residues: CASRVRGLPETQYF.

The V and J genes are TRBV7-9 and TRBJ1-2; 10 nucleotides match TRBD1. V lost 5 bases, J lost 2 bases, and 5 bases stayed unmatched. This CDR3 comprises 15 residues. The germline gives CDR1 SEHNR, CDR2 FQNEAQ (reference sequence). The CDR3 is CASSMTGGLNYGYTF. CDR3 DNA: TGTGCCAGCAGCATGACAGGGGGCCTCAACTATGGCTACACCTTC.

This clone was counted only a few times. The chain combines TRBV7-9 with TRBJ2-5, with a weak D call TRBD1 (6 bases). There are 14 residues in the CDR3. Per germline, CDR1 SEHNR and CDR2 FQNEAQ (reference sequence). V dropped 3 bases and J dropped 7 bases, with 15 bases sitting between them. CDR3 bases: TGTGCCAGCAGCTTCGGCCAGGGGAAGGGGACCCAGTACTTC. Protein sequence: CASSFGQGKGTQYF.

CDR3 DNA: TGTGCCAGCTCTCCGGGGGGCAGGAACACCGGGGAGCTGTTTTTT. Translation: CASSPGGRNTGELFF. This chain uses TRBV19 with TRBJ2-2, with a possible D match to TRBD2 (7 bases). The V and J ends lost 9 bases and 1 base respectively, with 15 bases between them. CDR3 length equals 15 residues. Germline CDR1 reads LNHDA; CDR2 reads SQIVND (reference sequence).

The CDR3 protein is CASSPGTGAFNQPQHF. Written as DNA, the CDR3 is TGTGCCAGCAGTCCCGGGACAGGGGCCTTCAATCAGCCCCAGCATTTT. The chain carries TRBV27 and TRBJ1-5; TRBD1 aligns across 10 bases. The V and J ends lost 5 bases and 3 bases, in that order; junction bases with no gene match: 7. CDR1 is MNHEY and CDR2 is SMNVEV in the germline V gene (reference sequence). The CDR3 spans 16 residues.

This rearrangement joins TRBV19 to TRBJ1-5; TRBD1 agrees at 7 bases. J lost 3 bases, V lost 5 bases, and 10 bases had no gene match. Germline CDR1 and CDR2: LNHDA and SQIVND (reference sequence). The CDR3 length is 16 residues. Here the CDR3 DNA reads TGTGCCAGTAGTGACCGGGACAGAGGTTACAATCAGCCCCAGCATTTT. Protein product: CASSDRDRGYNQPQHF.

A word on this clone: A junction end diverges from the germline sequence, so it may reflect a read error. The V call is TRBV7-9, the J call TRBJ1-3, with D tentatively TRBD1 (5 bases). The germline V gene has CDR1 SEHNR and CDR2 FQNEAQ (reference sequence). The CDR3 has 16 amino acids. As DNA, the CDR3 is TGTTCCAGCAGCTTAGGCAGGGCCCTTTCTGGAAACACCATATATTTT. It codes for CSSSLGRALSGNTIYF.

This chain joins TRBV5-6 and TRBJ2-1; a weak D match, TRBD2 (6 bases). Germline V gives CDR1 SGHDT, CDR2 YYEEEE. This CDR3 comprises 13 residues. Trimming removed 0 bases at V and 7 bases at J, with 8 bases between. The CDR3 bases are TGTGCCAGCAGCTTGGGAGGGAGGAATGAGCAGTTCTTC. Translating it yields CASSLGGRNEQFF.

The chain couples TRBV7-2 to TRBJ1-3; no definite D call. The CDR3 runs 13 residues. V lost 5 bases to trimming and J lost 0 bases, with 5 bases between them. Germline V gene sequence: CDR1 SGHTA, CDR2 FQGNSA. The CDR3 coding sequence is TGTGCCAGCAGCCTGCGCTCTGGAAACACCATATATTTT. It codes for CASSLRSGNTIYF.

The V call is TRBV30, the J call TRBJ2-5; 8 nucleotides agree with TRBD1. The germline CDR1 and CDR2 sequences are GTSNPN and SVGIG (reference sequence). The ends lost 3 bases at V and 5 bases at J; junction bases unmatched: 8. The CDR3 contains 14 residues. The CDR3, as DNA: TGTGCCTGGAGCGCCATCGGACAGGGTGAGACCCAGTACTTC. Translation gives CAWSAIGQGETQYF.